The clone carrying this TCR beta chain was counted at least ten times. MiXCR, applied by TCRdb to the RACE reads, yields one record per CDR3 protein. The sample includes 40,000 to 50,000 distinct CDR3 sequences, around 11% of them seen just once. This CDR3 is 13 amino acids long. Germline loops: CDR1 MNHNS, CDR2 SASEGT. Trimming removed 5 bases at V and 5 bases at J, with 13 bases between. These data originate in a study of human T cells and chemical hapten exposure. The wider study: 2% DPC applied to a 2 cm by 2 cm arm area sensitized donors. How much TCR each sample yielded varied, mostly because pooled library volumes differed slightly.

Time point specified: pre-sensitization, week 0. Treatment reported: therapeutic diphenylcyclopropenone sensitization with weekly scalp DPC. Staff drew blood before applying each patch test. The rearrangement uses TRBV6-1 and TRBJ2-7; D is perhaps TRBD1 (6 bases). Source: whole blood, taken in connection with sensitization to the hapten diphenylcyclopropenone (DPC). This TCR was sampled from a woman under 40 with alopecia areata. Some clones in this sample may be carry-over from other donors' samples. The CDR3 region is CASSTTPGDEQYF. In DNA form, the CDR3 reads TGTGCCAGCAGTACTACCCCAGGGGACGAGCAGTACTTC.